This T cell receptor beta chain was sequenced during a study of blood T cell repertoires in COVID-19. Study as a whole: COVID-19 samples from acute and convalescent phases originated in the United States, Italy and Spain. From T cells, B-cell-depleted T cells, or PBMCs came the material, which was cDNA or gDNA.

In the original processing: Reference gene primer amplification yielded estimated nucleated cell counts. Sequencing used immunoSEQ multiplex PCR; TCRdb keeps in-frame clones, though not all of them. The V and J calls and clone size were taken over from that table, and D and trimming were inferred from the DNA. The sample yields about 70,000 clones, roughly four fifths seen once. The CDR3 consists of 17 residues. V lost 0 bases, J lost 2 bases, and 13 bases lay in between. In germline, CDR1 is SNHLY, CDR2 FYNNEI. The chain employs TRBV2 and TRBJ2-2, with D maybe TRBD1 (6 bases). Source material: peripheral blood. This clonotype originated in a man between 65 and 85 years old with acute or convalescent COVID-19. The chain's CDR3 is CASSEAEDRPNTGELFF. The CDR3 coding sequence is TGTGCCAGCAGTGAAGCAGAAGACAGGCCTAACACCGGGGAGCTGTTTTTT.